Below, 14 T cell receptor beta chains from the same sample are listed, as sequenced in a study of shared clonotypes between healthy human individuals. TCRdb keeps only in-frame clones here, not all; method: immunoSEQ multiplex PCR. The sample holds fewer than 600,000 clones, roughly 77% seen once. The specimen was PBMCs. These TCRs come from a woman aged 35 to 49 in good health. Some clones in this sample may be carry-over from other donors' samples.

The chain links TRBV6-1 to TRBJ2-7, with TRBD1 matching 7 bases. The germline V gene has CDR1 MNHNS and CDR2 SASEGT. The CDR3 totals 14 residues. With V trimmed by 1 base and J by 5 bases, 5 bases remained unmatched. CDR3 DNA sequence: TGTGCCAGCAGTGAAGGACAGGGCAGCAACGAGCAGTACTTC. It translates to CASSEGQGSNEQYF.

The chain combines TRBV9 with TRBJ2-2, with 7 bases identical to TRBD2. The CDR3 sequence is 17 residues long. The J segment lost 0 bases and the V segment lost 2 bases, leaving 7 bases of the junction unmatched. The germline V gene encodes CDR1 SGDLS and CDR2 YYNGEE. CDR3 DNA sequence: TGTGCCAGCAGCGTCGTCGGGCTAGCGGCGAACACCGGGGAGCTGTTTTTT. It encodes CASSVVGLAANTGELFF.

The genes are TRBV27 and TRBJ2-2; 7 bases agree with TRBD2. J gave up 5 bases and V 7 bases, and 10 bases lay outside the gene matches. The CDR3 has 15 residues. Per the germline V gene, CDR1 is MNHEY and CDR2 is SMNVEV (reference sequence). CDR3 region: CASNIIGGGTGELFF. Here the CDR3 DNA reads TGTGCCAGCAACATTATCGGCGGGGGAACCGGGGAGCTGTTTTTT.

CDR3 coding DNA: TGTGCCAGCAGTTTTGGCCTAGCGGGAGCCGCCAGGGACGAGCAGTACTTC. This translates into CASSFGLAGAARDEQYF. The gene calls are TRBV28 and TRBJ2-7; 10 bases agree with TRBD2. Germline CDR1 reads MDHEN; CDR2 reads SYDVKM. V dropped 3 bases and J dropped 5; count of bases not matched to a gene: 13. The CDR3 totals 17 residues.

With respect to this clone: In the same sample, other DNA sequences code for this CDR3. J is TRBJ2-7 and V is TRBV5-1; the match to TRBD2 covers 8 bases. There are 14 residues in the CDR3. V lost 1 base to trimming and J lost 3 bases; unmatched junction nucleotides: 3. The germline V gene has CDR1 SGHRS and CDR2 YFSETQ. CDR3 region: CASSLSGSSYEQYF. DNA for the CDR3: TGCGCCAGCAGCTTGAGCGGGAGTAGCTACGAGCAGTACTTC.

This chain connects TRBV28 to TRBJ1-5; no clear D gene. In germline, CDR1 is MDHEN, CDR2 SYDVKM. Trimming pared 8 bases from V and 1 base from J, leaving 18 bases between. The CDR3 loop spans 16 amino acids. CDR3: CASWPLGNASNQPQHF. CDR3 nucleotides: TGTGCCAGCTGGCCCCTGGGGAACGCGAGCAATCAGCCCCAGCATTTT.

V usage is TRBV18 and J usage is TRBJ1-2; no firm D call. Germline V gene data show CDR1 as KGHSH and CDR2 as LQKENI. Trimming stripped 4 bases from V and 2 bases from J, with 8 bases between. The CDR3 is 13 residues long. The CDR3 coding sequence is TGTGCCAGCTCACTCGACAAGAACTATGGCTACACCTTC. Protein sequence: CASSLDKNYGYTF. Together with reference TRBV18 and TRBJ1-2, the CDR3 gives the full variable domain: NAGVMQNPRHLVRRRGQEARLRCSPMKGHSHVYWYRQLPEEGLKFMVYLQKENIIDESGMPKERFSAEFPKEGPSILRIQQVVRGDSAAYFCASSLDKNYGYTFGSGTRLTVV.

The gene calls are TRBV6-1 and TRBJ2-7; 7 nucleotides match TRBD1. This CDR3 region has 15 residues. Germline CDR1 reads MNHNS; CDR2 reads SASEGT. The junction had 12 bases not matched to a gene; V was cut back by 6 bases and J by 4 bases. CDR3 residues: CASSLNRGLVYEQYF. CDR3 bases: TGTGCCAGCAGCCTTAACAGGGGTTTAGTTTACGAGCAGTACTTC.

The chain couples TRBV2 to TRBJ2-5, with D unclear. The germline CDR1 and CDR2 sequences are SNHLY and FYNNEI. The germline V and J ends were trimmed by 4 bases and 3 bases, with 6 bases remaining between them. The CDR3 extends over 12 amino acids. CDR3 amino acids: CASSVTEETQYF. CDR3 bases: TGTGCCAGCAGTGTGACCGAAGAGACCCAGTACTTC.

This sequence joins TRBV5-1 and TRBJ2-1; 15 nucleotides line up with TRBD2. This CDR3 region has 21 residues. Per germline, CDR1 SGHRS and CDR2 YFSETQ. After removal of 4 bases from V and 5 bases from J, the junction contained 19 bases not matched to a gene. DNA of the CDR3: TGCGCCAGCAGCCCTCAAAAAAGGACTAGCGGGAGGGCCGAGTTCGACAATGAGCAGTTCTTC. Protein product: CASSPQKRTSGRAEFDNEQFF.

V usage is TRBV11-2 and J usage is TRBJ1-4; D is possibly TRBD1 (5 bases). This CDR3 has 17 residues. CDR1 and CDR2 (germline): SGHAT, FQNNGV. Trimming left V 2 bases short and J 4 bases short, with 17 bases between. This CDR3 reads CASSLRGGAAYNEKLFF. CDR3 coding DNA: TGTGCCAGCAGCTTAAGGGGTGGGGCAGCTTATAATGAAAAACTGTTTTTT.

This clone has more than one count but fewer than ten. V gene TRBV15 combines with J gene TRBJ1-1, with D unclear. Per the germline V gene, CDR1 is LNHNV and CDR2 is YYDKDF (reference sequence). The CDR3 sequence is 13 residues long. V was cut by 4 bases and J by 4 bases, with 10 bases left in between. The CDR3 nucleotides are TGTGCCACCAGCACCCAGCGCCGCACTGAAGCTTTCTTT. Amino acids: CATSTQRRTEAFF.

The rearrangement links TRBV2 to TRBJ2-5, with a weak D call TRBD1 (6 bases). V lost 6 bases and J lost 2, with 10 bases in between. The CDR3 is 13 residues long. The germline V gene has CDR1 SNHLY and CDR2 FYNNEI. CDR3 sequence reads: CASSPQGQETQYF. The CDR3 region has the DNA TGTGCCAGCAGCCCACAGGGTCAAGAGACCCAGTACTTC. The variable domain in full, completed from reference TRBV2 and TRBJ2-5, reads EPEVTQTPSHQVTQMGQEVILRCVPISNHLYFYWYRQILGQKVEFLVSFYNNEISEKSEIFDDQFSVERPDGSNFTLKIRSTKLEDSAMYFCASSPQGQETQYFGPGTRLLVL.

In its sample, this clone was seen once. The CDR3 here is CSVDRQTSGSYEQYF. The DNA of the CDR3 is TGCAGCGTTGACCGACAGACTAGCGGGAGTTACGAGCAGTACTTC. The gene calls are TRBV29-1 and TRBJ2-7; 12 bases align to TRBD2. This CDR3 contains 15 residues. CDR1 and CDR2 (germline): SQVTM, ANQGSEA. The V and J ends lost 3 bases and 4 bases, in that order; junction bases with no gene match: 7.